This T cell receptor beta chain was observed in a study of CD8 T cells in ankylosing spondylitis. Turning to this clonotype: Its antigen remains unknown.

Losses at the gene ends were 4 bases for V and 10 bases for J; bases not matched to a gene: 2. CDR3 length: 11 amino acids. The germline V gene encodes CDR1 SEHNR and CDR2 FQNEAQ (reference sequence). Study-wide points: Reactive arthritis synovial fluid and blood previously showed some of these motif variants. Apparently characteristic of ankylosing spondylitis blood was a TCR beta motif (roughly eight highly homologous variants). Within matched ankylosing spondylitis synovial fluid, disease-linked clones were reportedly significantly enriched.

MiXCR, applied by TCRdb to the 5' RACE reads, yields one record per CDR3 protein. The repertoire holds around 140,000 distinct CDR3 sequences, with 17% as singletons. The genes are TRBV7-9 and TRBJ1-1, with TRBD1 identical over 8 bases. This sequence was found in a male donor with ankylosing spondylitis. Sequenced input: blood, either unsorted or a sorted T cell fraction (not recorded which). The CDR3 sequence is CASSYDRGAFF. The CDR3 DNA follows: TGTGCCAGCAGCTACGACAGGGGAGCTTTCTTT.